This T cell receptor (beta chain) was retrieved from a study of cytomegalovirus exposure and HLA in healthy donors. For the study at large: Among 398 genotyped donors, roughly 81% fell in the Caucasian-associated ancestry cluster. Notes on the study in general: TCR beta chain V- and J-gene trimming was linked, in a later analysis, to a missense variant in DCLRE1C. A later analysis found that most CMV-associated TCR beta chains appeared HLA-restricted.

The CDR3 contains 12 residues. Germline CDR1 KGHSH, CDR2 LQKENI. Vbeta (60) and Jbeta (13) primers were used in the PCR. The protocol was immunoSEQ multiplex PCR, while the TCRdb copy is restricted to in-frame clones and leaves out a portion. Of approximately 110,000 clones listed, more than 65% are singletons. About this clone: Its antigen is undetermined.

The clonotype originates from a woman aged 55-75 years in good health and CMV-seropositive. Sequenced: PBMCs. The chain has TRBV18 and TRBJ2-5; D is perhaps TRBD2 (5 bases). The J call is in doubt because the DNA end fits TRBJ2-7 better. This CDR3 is CASSPEGYEQYF. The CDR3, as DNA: TGTGCCAGCTCACCTGAGGGCTACGAGCAGTACTTC.